These 21 T cell receptor beta chains were sequenced from one sample in a study of regulatory T cells in long-lasting Graves disease. Through Arm-PCR of CDR3 regions and iRepertoire HTBI primers, TCR beta libraries were built. TCRdb reprocessed the multiplex PCR reads via MiXCR and lists one record per CDR3 protein. The table has under 300,000 distinct CDR3 sequences, 20% to 25% seen once; the top ten hold about 15%. The time point here: newly diagnosed GD, antithyroid drugs for less than 3 months. Construction of the TCR library relied on RNA isolated from PBMCs. The sample was peripheral blood mononuclear cells (PBMCs), taken at new diagnosis, from a patient treated with antithyroid drugs. The receptors originated from a female donor with Graves disease.

This clonotype was picked up many times. The chain is built from TRBV2 and TRBJ2-3; maybe TRBD2 (5 bases). Germline V gene data show CDR1 as SNHLY and CDR2 as FYNNEI. V was pared by 3 bases and J by 4 bases, with 5 bases between. The CDR3 is made up of 12 amino acids. CDR3 protein: CASSEGADTQYF. The CDR3 DNA reads as TGTGCCAGCAGTGAGGGAGCAGATACGCAGTATTTT. Complete variable domain (other parts from reference TRBV2 and TRBJ2-3): EPEVTQTPSHQVTQMGQEVILRCVPISNHLYFYWYRQILGQKVEFLVSFYNNEISEKSEIFDDQFSVERPDGSNFTLKIRSTKLEDSAMYFCASSEGADTQYFGPGTRLTVL.

This clonotype was seen repeatedly, ten times or more. The chain recombines TRBV7-9 with TRBJ2-7, with D perhaps being TRBD1 or TRBD2 (5 bases each). The CDR3 is 15 residues long. The V and J ends lost 4 bases and 9 bases respectively, with 22 bases between them. Germline CDR1 is SEHNR and CDR2 is FQNEAQ (reference sequence). The CDR3, as DNA: TGTGCCAGCAGCTCAGCCGGGGCAACGGTTGCGGGGCAGTACTTC. Translated: CASSSAGATVAGQYF.

CDR3 sequence reads: CSAPRRESLDTQYF. The CDR3 DNA sequence: TGCAGTGCGCCCCGGCGGGAGTCATTGGATACGCAGTATTTT. V usage is TRBV20-1 and J usage is TRBJ2-3; the match to TRBD2 covers 7 bases. After removal of 6 bases from V and 6 bases from J, the junction contained 12 bases not matched to a gene. The CDR3 runs to 14 residues. Per germline, CDR1 DFQATT and CDR2 SNEGSKA (reference sequence).

This clonotype was observed at least ten times. This chain links TRBV28 with TRBJ1-5; 7 bases match TRBD1. V lost 10 bases to trimming and J lost 4 bases; unmatched junction nucleotides: 4. The CDR3 consists of 12 residues. Germline CDR1 MDHEN, CDR2 SYDVKM. This CDR3 reads CATETGNQPQHF. The CDR3 DNA sequence: TGTGCCACCGAGACAGGGAATCAGCCCCAGCATTTT.

As concerns this clonotype: A read error is likely, as this CDR3 ends without the conserved phenylalanine or tryptophan. The CDR3 region is CAGSLVVGLYEQYL. CDR3 in DNA: TGTGCCGGCAGCTTAGTCGTGGGGCTCTACGAGCAGTACTTA. The chain combines TRBV7-8 with TRBJ2-7; D may be TRBD1 (5 bases). CDR1 and CDR2 from the germline V gene are SGHVS and FQNEAQ. CDR3 size: 14 residues.

The table lists this clonotype with many counts. The chain carries TRBV30 and TRBJ1-1; no clear D gene. The CDR3 totals 11 residues. Germline loops: CDR1 GTSNPN, CDR2 SVGIG (reference sequence). V lost 3 bases and J 1 base, leaving 3 bases between the germline ends. The CDR3, as DNA: TGTGCCTGGAGGGAGAACACTGAAGCTTTCTTT. It is translated as CAWRENTEAFF.

This clonotype showed up many times. The chain joins TRBV27 to TRBJ2-2; 10 nucleotides line up with TRBD2. This CDR3 spans 19 amino acids. Per the germline V gene, CDR1 is MNHEY and CDR2 is SMNVEV (reference sequence). The ends lost 2 bases at V and 1 base at J; junction bases unmatched: 10. In DNA, the CDR3 is TGTGCCAGCAGTTTAGAGGCTAGCGGGAGTGGGGGGAACACCGGGGAGCTGTTTTTT. It translates to CASSLEASGSGGNTGELFF.

This clonotype was seen repeatedly, ten times or more. V gene TRBV20-1 combines with J gene TRBJ2-7; TRBD1 agrees at 10 bases. Germline CDR1 and CDR2: DFQATT and SNEGSKA (reference sequence). With 1 base clipped from V and 5 bases from J, the junction kept 11 bases outside the gene matches. The CDR3 extends over 16 amino acids. The CDR3 bases are TGCAGTGCTAGAGTCCCCTCGGGACAGGGGCATCACGAGCAGTACTTC. This encodes CSARVPSGQGHHEQYF.

Concerning this clonotype: Lacking the conserved final phenylalanine or tryptophan, this CDR3 likely reflects a read error. This rearrangement joins TRBV6-1 to TRBJ1-1; a possible D gene is TRBD1 (6 bases). The germline V gene encodes CDR1 MNHNS and CDR2 SASEGT. The CDR3 extends over 13 amino acids. V shed 6 bases and J shed 2 bases, with 10 bases lying between them. In DNA, the CDR3 is TGTGCCAGCAGCTTACAGGGAAACACTGAAGCTTTCTCT. Translation gives CASSLQGNTEAFS.

This clonotype was seen ten or more times. The V gene is TRBV18, the J gene TRBJ2-2, with D unresolved. Germline CDR1 KGHSH, CDR2 LQKENI. CDR3 length: 13 amino acids. V gave up 6 bases and J gave up 10 bases, with 15 bases separating them. In DNA, the CDR3 is TGTGCCAGCTCCCCCCTAGAGCCGCCGGAGCTGTTTTTT. It yields the protein CASSPLEPPELFF. The whole variable domain, filled in from reference TRBV18 and TRBJ2-2, reads NAGVMQNPRHLVRRRGQEARLRCSPMKGHSHVYWYRQLPEEGLKFMVYLQKENIIDESGMPKERFSAEFPKEGPSILRIQQVVRGDSAAYFCASSPLEPPELFFGEGSRLTVL.

V and J are TRBV25-1 and TRBJ2-3; TRBD2 is a possible D gene (5 bases). Germline values: CDR1 MGHDK, CDR2 SYGVNS. Trimming took 6 bases from V and 0 from J, leaving 19 bases between them. The CDR3 totals 17 residues. The CDR3 protein is CASSGGATKKSTDTQYF. The CDR3 bases are TGTGCCAGCAGCGGAGGTGCCACAAAAAAAAGCACAGATACGCAGTATTTT.

J is TRBJ2-2 and V is TRBV2; 8 positions match TRBD2. J lost 4 bases, V lost 7 bases, and 11 bases had no gene match. The CDR3 sequence is 16 residues long. Germline CDR1 reads SNHLY; CDR2 reads FYNNEI. For the CDR3, the DNA is TGTGCCAGCAACCGGGCGAGCGGGAGAGTCACCGGGGAGCTGTTTTTT. It is translated as CASNRASGRVTGELFF.

The chain uses TRBV19 and TRBJ1-1; TRBD1 matches at 12 bases. The germline V gene encodes CDR1 LNHDA and CDR2 SQIVND (reference sequence). The CDR3 extends over 15 amino acids. With 5 bases clipped from V and 5 bases from J, the junction kept 6 bases outside the gene matches. The chain's CDR3 is CASSPRGQGATEAFF. In DNA form, the CDR3 reads TGTGCCAGTAGTCCCCGGGGACAGGGGGCAACTGAAGCTTTCTTT.

In this sample, this clonotype turned up many times. The chain combines TRBV7-9 with TRBJ2-1; TRBD2 aligns across 16 bases. The CDR3 totals 19 residues. The V gene end was trimmed by 6 bases and the J gene end by 5 bases; junction bases not matched to a gene: 13. Germline CDR1 is SEHNR and CDR2 is FQNEAQ (reference sequence). DNA for the CDR3: TGTGCCAGCAGTCTGATACCGGGACTAGCGGGGGGGCCGCACAATGAGCAGTTCTTC. Translating gives CASSLIPGLAGGPHNEQFF.

This clonotype was seen a few times. The V and J genes are TRBV9 and TRBJ1-5, with unresolved D. Trimming stripped 9 bases from V and 5 bases from J, with 3 bases between. The germline V gene encodes CDR1 SGDLS and CDR2 YYNGEE. This CDR3 contains 9 residues. The CDR3 sequence is CAIHQPQHF. Written as DNA, the CDR3 is TGTGCCATTCATCAGCCCCAGCATTTT.

This clonotype was seen repeatedly, ten times or more. CDR3 sequence reads: CASKIAGSSYNEQFF. CDR3 nucleotide sequence: TGCGCCAGTAAAATAGCGGGAAGCTCCTACAATGAGCAGTTCTTC. This chain connects TRBV5-1 to TRBJ2-1; the match to TRBD2 covers 8 bases. Per germline, CDR1 SGHRS and CDR2 YFSETQ. The CDR3 length is 15 residues. V lost 8 bases, J lost 0 bases, and 7 bases stayed unmatched.

This clonotype was counted a single time. A much larger clone lies a single base off, so this may be a read error. This rearrangement joins TRBV6-1 to TRBJ1-2; a weak D match, TRBD1 (5 bases). The CDR3 runs 14 residues. Per the germline V gene, CDR1 is MNHNS and CDR2 is SASEGT. Trimming removed 3 bases at V and 6 bases at J, with 14 bases between. The CDR3, as DNA: TGTGCCAGCAGTGATCAGGGTGGCCCCCATGGCTACACCTTC. This translates into CASSDQGGPHGYTF.

This clonotype was counted between two and nine times. A much bigger clone sits one base away, suggesting this may be a read error. The chain carries TRBV18 and TRBJ1-2, with D uncertain. The length of the CDR3 is 15 residues. Germline values: CDR1 KGHSH, CDR2 LQKENI. V lost 0 bases and J lost 5, with 13 bases in between. The CDR3 nucleotides are TGTGCCAGCTCACCACCAGGAGGATCCCCTTATGGCTACACCTTC. Protein: CASSPPGGSPYGYTF.

This clonotype occurred many times. The V call is TRBV7-2, the J call TRBJ2-3, with 8 bases that match TRBD2. CDR1 is SGHTA and CDR2 is FQGNSA in the germline V gene. This CDR3 has 14 amino acids. The junction had 3 bases not matched to a gene; V was cut back by 6 bases and J by 1 base. This CDR3 reads CASSSSGGTDTQYF. CDR3 bases: TGTGCCAGCAGTAGTAGCGGGGGCACAGATACGCAGTATTTT.

J is TRBJ2-3 and V is TRBV20-1, with 9 bases aligning to TRBD2. The J segment lost 1 base and the V segment lost 5 bases, leaving 4 bases of the junction unmatched. Germline V gene lookup returns CDR1 DFQATT and CDR2 SNEGSKA (reference sequence). The CDR3 has 14 residues. CDR3 sequence reads: CSARRLAGTDTQYF. The CDR3 DNA reads TGCAGTGCTCGCCGACTAGCGGGCACAGATACGCAGTATTTT.

This clonotype came up many times. V and J are TRBV2 and TRBJ1-5; no reliable D call. The germline V gene encodes CDR1 SNHLY and CDR2 FYNNEI. Trimming shortened V by 5 bases and J by 5 bases, and 22 bases separated the two germline ends. The CDR3 is made up of 17 amino acids. CDR3 sequence reads: CASSSDHTQGPDQPQHF. The CDR3 nucleotides are TGTGCCAGCAGTTCTGACCATACTCAAGGCCCAGATCAGCCCCAGCATTTT. The whole variable domain, filled in from reference TRBV2 and TRBJ1-5, reads EPEVTQTPSHQVTQMGQEVILRCVPISNHLYFYWYRQILGQKVEFLVSFYNNEISEKSEIFDDQFSVERPDGSNFTLKIRSTKLEDSAMYFCASSSDHTQGPDQPQHFGDGTRLSIL.